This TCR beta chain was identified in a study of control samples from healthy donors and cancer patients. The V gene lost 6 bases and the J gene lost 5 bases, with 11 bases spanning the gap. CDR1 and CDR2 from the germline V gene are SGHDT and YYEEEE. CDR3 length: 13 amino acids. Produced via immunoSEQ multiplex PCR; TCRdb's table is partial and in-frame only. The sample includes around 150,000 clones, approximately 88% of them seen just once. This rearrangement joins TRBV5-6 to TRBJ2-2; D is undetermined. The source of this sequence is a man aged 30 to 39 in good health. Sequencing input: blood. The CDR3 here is CASMSGETGELFF. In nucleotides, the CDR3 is TGTGCCAGCATGTCAGGCGAAACCGGGGAGCTGTTTTTT. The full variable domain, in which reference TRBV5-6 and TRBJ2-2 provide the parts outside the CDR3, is DAGVTQSPTHLIKTRGQQVTLRCSPKSGHDTVSWYQQALGQGPQFIFQYYEEEERQRGNFPDRFSGHQFPNYSSELNVNALLLGDSALYLCASMSGETGELFFGEGSRLTVL.